The 32 T cell receptor beta chains listed next were all sequenced from one sample in a study of shared clonotypes between healthy human individuals. The data were produced by immunoSEQ multiplex PCR, yet TCRdb's version contains in-frame clones alone and is incomplete. The sample has 1.4 million to 1.5 million clones, approximately 97% seen once. What was sequenced was naive CD4+ T cells sorted from blood. The subset here: CD45RA+ positively selected. Source of these receptors: a man aged 30-40 years in good health.

The chain employs TRBV28 and TRBJ1-5, with D maybe TRBD1 (6 bases). The CDR3 extends over 15 amino acids. CDR1 MDHEN and CDR2 SYDVKM come from the germline V gene. V dropped 6 bases and J dropped 0 bases, with 12 bases sitting between them. CDR3 nucleotides: TGTGCCAGCAGATGGCGGGGGGCTAGCAATCAGCCCCAGCATTTT. It codes for CASRWRGASNQPQHF.

This chain joins TRBV4-3 and TRBJ1-4; D unresolved. This CDR3 contains 17 residues. Germline V CDR1 and CDR2: LGHNA, YSLEER. V was shortened by 0 bases and J by 3 bases, with 14 bases between the two germline ends. CDR3 residues: CASSQDRIRTPNEKLFF. CDR3 DNA: TGCGCCAGCAGCCAAGATCGAATCAGAACCCCTAATGAAAAACTGTTTTTT.

This sequence joins TRBV29-1 and TRBJ1-4; TRBD1 matches 9 bases. Germline assignment: CDR1 SQVTM and CDR2 ANQGSEA. The CDR3 length is 12 residues. With 4 bases clipped from V and 7 bases from J, the junction kept 1 base outside the gene matches. The CDR3 loop is CSVGTGAEKLFF. The CDR3 nucleotides read TGCAGCGTTGGGACAGGGGCTGAAAAACTGTTTTTT. The full variable domain, its missing parts supplied by reference TRBV29-1 and TRBJ1-4, is SAVISQKPSRDICQRGTSLTIQCQVDSQVTMMFWYRQQPGQSLTLIATANQGSEATYESGFVIDKFPISRPNLTFSTLTVSNMSPEDSSIYLCSVGTGAEKLFFGSGTQLSVL.

The rearrangement joins TRBV6-5 to TRBJ1-2; D uncertain. Germline V gives CDR1 MNHEY, CDR2 SVGAGI. V lost 7 bases to trimming and J lost 2 bases, with 11 bases between them. The CDR3 contains 13 residues. The CDR3, as DNA: TGTGCCAGCACCCAATTAGGGAACTATGGCTACACCTTC. As protein: CASTQLGNYGYTF.

This sequence joins TRBV15 and TRBJ2-5; tentatively, D is TRBD1 (6 bases). Germline CDR1 is LNHNV and CDR2 is YYDKDF (reference sequence). V was pared by 5 bases and J by 5 bases, with 18 bases between. This CDR3 region has 15 residues. The chain's CDR3 is CATSGVDRPRETQYF. CDR3 DNA: TGTGCCACCAGCGGAGTAGACAGGCCCAGGGAGACCCAGTACTTC.

J is TRBJ1-2 and V is TRBV18, with D possibly TRBD1 on 6 matching bases. There are 15 residues in the CDR3. Trimming cost V 1 base and J 3 bases, with 12 bases left between them. The germline V gene has CDR1 KGHSH and CDR2 LQKENI. This CDR3 is CASSPRSTGDYGYTF. CDR3 coding DNA: TGTGCCAGCTCACCACGGTCGACAGGTGACTATGGCTACACCTTC.

This chain connects TRBV29-1 to TRBJ2-3; 12 nucleotides line up with TRBD2. The CDR3 contains 15 residues. With 7 bases clipped from V and 2 bases from J, the junction kept 7 bases outside the gene matches. The germline gives CDR1 SQVTM, CDR2 ANQGSEA. The chain's CDR3 is CSAEGLAGVTDTQYF. Written as DNA, the CDR3 is TGCAGCGCCGAGGGACTAGCGGGTGTCACAGATACGCAGTATTTT.

This clone was observed once. The V call is TRBV18, the J call TRBJ2-1; D unclear. Trimming left V 2 bases short and J 0 bases short, with 11 bases between. Looked up from germline, CDR1 is KGHSH and CDR2 is LQKENI. The CDR3 is 16 residues long. The chain's CDR3 is CASSPRDKSSYNEQFF. The CDR3 DNA is TGTGCCAGCTCACCAAGAGACAAAAGCTCCTACAATGAGCAGTTCTTC.

CDR3: CASSQVGGLQETQYF. CDR3 sequence (DNA): TGTGCCAGCAGCCAAGTAGGGGGGTTACAAGAGACCCAGTACTTC. The chain is built from TRBV7-2 and TRBJ2-5, with D possibly called TRBD1 or TRBD2 (6 bases each). This CDR3 comprises 15 residues. V was trimmed by 5 bases and J by 2 bases, leaving 15 bases between them. Germline CDR1 is SGHTA and CDR2 is FQGNSA.

V gene TRBV5-1 combines with J gene TRBJ1-4; perhaps TRBD1 as D (5 bases). Per the germline V gene, CDR1 is SGHRS and CDR2 is YFSETQ. The V end was cut by 2 bases, the J end by 4 bases, with 12 bases between. The CDR3 has 15 residues. CDR3 amino acids: CASSFAGGFNEKLFF. The DNA of the CDR3 is TGCGCCAGCAGCTTTGCGGGGGGGTTTAATGAAAAACTGTTTTTT.

The genes are TRBV6-1 and TRBJ2-1, with 8 bases aligning to TRBD2. V gave up 6 bases and J gave up 2 bases; unmatched junction bases: 3. This CDR3 has 14 amino acids. Per the germline V gene, CDR1 is MNHNS and CDR2 is SASEGT. CDR3 residues: CASSLSGTYNEQFF. CDR3 sequence (DNA): TGTGCCAGCAGCCTTAGCGGGACCTACAATGAGCAGTTCTTC.

This chain connects TRBV5-1 to TRBJ2-3; 7 bases are a match to TRBD1. Germline V CDR1 and CDR2: SGHRS, YFSETQ. The CDR3 length is 14 residues. J gave up 2 bases and V 6 bases, and 6 bases lay outside the gene matches. The CDR3 reads CASNIGTVTDTQYF. As DNA, the CDR3 is TGCGCCAGCAACATCGGGACAGTCACAGATACGCAGTATTTT. Full variable domain (remainder filled in from reference TRBV5-1 and TRBJ2-3): KAGVTQTPRYLIKTRGQQVTLSCSPISGHRSVSWYQQTPGQGLQFLFEYFSETQRNKGNFPGRFSGRQFSNSRSEMNVSTLELGDSALYLCASNIGTVTDTQYFGPGTRLTVL.

The CDR3 is CAGRTGPDSTDTQYF. The CDR3 coding sequence is TGCGCCGGGAGGACAGGGCCAGATAGCACAGATACGCAGTATTTT. The rearrangement links TRBV5-1 to TRBJ2-3; 8 bases map to TRBD1. Germline CDR1 SGHRS, CDR2 YFSETQ. The CDR3 extends over 15 amino acids. V lost 10 bases and J lost 0; bases outside the gene matches: 10.

On this clone: Other DNA sequences in the sample encode the same CDR3. The rearrangement links TRBV2 to TRBJ1-1, with D possibly being TRBD1 (6 bases). Trimming removed 5 bases from V and 2 bases from J, with 12 bases in between. Germline-derived CDR1 and CDR2 are SNHLY and FYNNEI. This CDR3 has 14 amino acids. The CDR3 here is CASSSQGVNTEAFF. CDR3 DNA: TGTGCCAGCAGTTCACAGGGCGTAAACACTGAAGCTTTCTTT.

The chain couples TRBV27 to TRBJ1-2, with D hard to call. V was pared by 5 bases and J by 8 bases, with 15 bases between. This CDR3 has 13 residues. CDR1 is MNHEY, CDR2 SMNVEV, per germline (reference sequence). The CDR3 DNA sequence: TGTGCCAGCAGTCCGTCCGGGAGGCGAGGCTACACCTTC. The encoded protein is CASSPSGRRGYTF.

The chain joins TRBV29-1 to TRBJ1-4, with a possible D match to TRBD1 (5 bases). The CDR3 is 13 residues long. Looked up from germline, CDR1 is SQVTM and CDR2 is ANQGSEA. The V and J ends lost 5 bases and 3 bases respectively, with 10 bases between them. The CDR3 sequence is CSVLTGSNEKLFF. The CDR3 region has the DNA TGCAGCGTTTTAACAGGTTCTAATGAAAAACTGTTTTTT.

The chain employs TRBV11-3 and TRBJ2-7, with D possibly being TRBD2 (5 bases). This CDR3 has 16 amino acids. Looked up from germline, CDR1 is SGHNT and CDR2 is YENEEA. V dropped 7 bases and J dropped 2 bases, with 21 bases sitting between them. The CDR3 protein is CASTLRAGLTTYEQYF. The CDR3 bases are TGTGCCAGCACCCTACGGGCGGGCCTGACAACCTACGAGCAGTACTTC.

The chain uses TRBV6-6 and TRBJ2-7, with D possibly TRBD1 on 5 matching bases. CDR3 length equals 13 residues. The V and J ends lost 6 bases and 3 bases respectively, with 12 bases between them. CDR1 MNHNY and CDR2 SVGAGI come from the germline V gene (reference sequence). The CDR3 protein is CASRQPTVYEQYF. DNA for the CDR3: TGTGCCAGCAGGCAACCGACAGTCTACGAGCAGTACTTC.

This clone has just one count. V gene TRBV7-2 combines with J gene TRBJ2-7; 9 positions match TRBD1. V trimming: 6 bases; J trimming: 4 bases; junction bases outside the gene matches: 10. Germline lookup yields CDR1 SGHTA and CDR2 FQGNSA. This CDR3 comprises 15 residues. The CDR3 DNA is TGTGCCAGCAGTAGGACCGGGACAGGGTCATACGAGCAGTACTTC. It encodes CASSRTGTGSYEQYF.

Only one count was recorded for this clone. The chain is built from TRBV7-2 and TRBJ2-1; D gene uncertain. V was trimmed by 5 bases and J by 6 bases, leaving 14 bases between them. The CDR3 length is 14 residues. Per germline, CDR1 SGHTA and CDR2 FQGNSA. The CDR3 reads CASSPQRRSNEQFF. CDR3 sequence (DNA): TGTGCCAGCAGCCCTCAAAGGCGGAGCAATGAGCAGTTCTTC.

The chain is built from TRBV28 and TRBJ2-5, with D hard to call. Trimming removed 0 bases from V and 2 bases from J, with 13 bases in between. The length of the CDR3 is 16 residues. In germline, CDR1 is MDHEN, CDR2 SYDVKM. The CDR3 loop is CASSLWGTVGQETQYF. The CDR3 coding sequence is TGTGCCAGCAGTTTATGGGGAACCGTGGGGCAAGAGACCCAGTACTTC.

This CDR3 reads CASSSFLRAYEQYF. CDR3 sequence (DNA): TGTGCCAGCAGTTCATTTTTGCGAGCCTACGAGCAGTACTTC. The rearrangement joins TRBV27 to TRBJ2-7; D remains unclear. V lost 4 bases to trimming and J lost 2 bases, with 12 bases between them. The CDR3 consists of 14 residues. Per the germline V gene, CDR1 is MNHEY and CDR2 is SMNVEV (reference sequence).

The rearrangement joins TRBV10-1 to TRBJ2-7; 9 bases line up with TRBD1. This CDR3 has 14 residues. After removal of 6 bases from V and 4 bases from J, the junction contained 7 bases not matched to a gene. Germline CDR1 and CDR2: WNHNN and SYGVQD (reference sequence). DNA of the CDR3: TGCGCCAGCAGCCCGGACAGGGGAAAGTACGAGCAGTACTTC. Its protein product is CASSPDRGKYEQYF.

The gene calls are TRBV2 and TRBJ2-1, with D tentatively TRBD1 (7 bases). The V gene lost 8 bases and the J gene lost 4 bases, with 18 bases spanning the gap. This CDR3 is 15 amino acids long. Germline CDR1 SNHLY, CDR2 FYNNEI. As DNA, the CDR3 is TGTGCCAGCTCCTATGGAGGGGGCGATTACAATGAGCAGTTCTTC. Its protein product is CASSYGGGDYNEQFF. The full variable domain, its missing parts supplied by reference TRBV2 and TRBJ2-1, is EPEVTQTPSHQVTQMGQEVILRCVPISNHLYFYWYRQILGQKVEFLVSFYNNEISEKSEIFDDQFSVERPDGSNFTLKIRSTKLEDSAMYFCASSYGGGDYNEQFFGPGTRLTVL.

This chain uses TRBV7-9 with TRBJ2-1; D is possibly TRBD2 (6 bases). V was clipped by 6 bases and J by 2 bases, with 11 bases between them. The CDR3 has 14 amino acids. Germline V gene data show CDR1 as SEHNR and CDR2 as FQNEAQ (reference sequence). CDR3 coding DNA: TGTGCCAGCAGTTCTAGCGAAGCCTACAATGAGCAGTTCTTC. Residues: CASSSSEAYNEQFF.

The CDR3 sequence: CAISVFPGGELFF. The CDR3 DNA reads TGTGCCATCAGTGTTTTCCCCGGCGGGGAGCTGTTTTTT. The chain joins TRBV10-3 to TRBJ2-2; D not resolved. Trimming stripped 4 bases from V and 7 bases from J, with 10 bases between. The CDR3 is 13 amino acids. CDR1 and CDR2 (germline): ENHRY, SYGVKD.

This CDR3 reads CASSEATGEGKLFF. In DNA form, the CDR3 reads TGTGCCAGCAGTGAAGCGACAGGGGAAGGAAAACTGTTTTTT. This chain joins TRBV2 and TRBJ1-4; 8 nucleotides match TRBD1. The germline gives CDR1 SNHLY, CDR2 FYNNEI. Losses at the gene ends were 0 bases for V and 10 bases for J; bases not matched to a gene: 4. The CDR3 length is 14 residues.

The rearrangement links TRBV6-5 to TRBJ2-3, with 14 bases aligning to TRBD2. CDR1 is MNHEY and CDR2 is SVGAGI in the germline V gene. The trim removed 3 bases at V and 5 bases at J, leaving 4 bases unmatched. The CDR3 is 16 residues long. CDR3 bases: TGTGCCAGCAGTTATGGGACTAGCGGGAGCGGAGATACGCAGTATTTT. Translating it yields CASSYGTSGSGDTQYF.

V is TRBV28 and J is TRBJ1-5; D gene unclear. Germline V gene data show CDR1 as MDHEN and CDR2 as SYDVKM. The CDR3 sequence is 12 residues long. V was cut by 7 bases and J by 5 bases, with 9 bases left in between. The CDR3 sequence: CASTMEDQPQHF. The CDR3 coding sequence is TGTGCCAGCACCATGGAGGATCAGCCCCAGCATTTT.

The rearrangement uses TRBV6-1 and TRBJ1-3; D remains ambiguous. V was shortened by 0 bases and J by 2 bases, with 5 bases between the two germline ends. Germline V gives CDR1 MNHNS, CDR2 SASEGT. The CDR3 spans 14 residues. The CDR3 DNA reads TGTGCCAGCAGTGAAGCGTCAGCTGGAAACACCATATATTTT. Protein sequence: CASSEASAGNTIYF.

CDR3 nucleotide sequence: TGTGCCAGCAGACCACCGGGGTCGGGCGAGCAGTACTTC. Translating gives CASRPPGSGEQYF. This chain connects TRBV14 to TRBJ2-7; D perhaps matches TRBD2 (5 bases). The CDR3 extends over 13 amino acids. Germline-derived CDR1 and CDR2 are SGHDN and FVKESK. V lost 6 bases and J lost 6, with 15 bases in between.

The rearrangement joins TRBV27 to TRBJ1-4; 9 nucleotides align to TRBD1. This CDR3 region has 19 residues. V gave up 2 bases and J gave up 8 bases; unmatched junction bases: 18. From germline, CDR1 is MNHEY and CDR2 SMNVEV (reference sequence). CDR3 nucleotides: TGTGCCAGCAGTTTAAGGGCACGGAACTCGGACAGGGGATTCGAAAAACTGTTTTTT. Amino acid sequence: CASSLRARNSDRGFEKLFF.